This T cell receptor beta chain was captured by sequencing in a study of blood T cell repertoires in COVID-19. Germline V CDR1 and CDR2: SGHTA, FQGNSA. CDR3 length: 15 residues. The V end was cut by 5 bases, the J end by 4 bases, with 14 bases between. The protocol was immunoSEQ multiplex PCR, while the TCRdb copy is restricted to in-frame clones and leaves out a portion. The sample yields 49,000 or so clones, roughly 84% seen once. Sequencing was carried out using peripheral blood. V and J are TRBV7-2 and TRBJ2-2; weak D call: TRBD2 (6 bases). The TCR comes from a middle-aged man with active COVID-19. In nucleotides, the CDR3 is TGTGCCAGCAGCGCGGGGCTTGGGAGCACCGGGGAGCTGTTTTTT. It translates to CASSAGLGSTGELFF.